The 10 T cell receptor beta chains below come from one sample, sequenced in a study of T cells in women clearing cervical HPV infection. TCRdb's copy holds only in-frame clones and misses some; the assay was immunoSEQ multiplex PCR. The table lists about 30,000 clones. The sample taken for sequencing was blood buffy coat. The receptors here all came from a woman between 18 and 75 years old with a cervical HPV16 infection that either progressed to CIN3+ or cleared (not recorded which).

With regard to this clone: The read gets to within 3 residues of the CDR3 end, and the germline J gene fills in the rest. The sample holds other DNA sequences that translate to the same CDR3. The chain recombines TRBV5-1 with TRBJ2-7; 8 bases fit TRBD1. This CDR3 spans 14 amino acids. Unmatched junction bases numbered 2, after V lost 0 bases and J lost 3 bases. Per germline, CDR1 SGHRS and CDR2 YFSETQ. CDR3 DNA (partial): TGCGCCAGCAGCTTGGTAGGACAGGGCTACGAG. This gives the protein CASSLVGQGYE. From start to end, the CDR3 is CASSLVGQGYEQYF.

Worth noting for this clone: The read terminates 3 residues ahead of where the CDR3 ends, so the germline J gene completes it. The genes are TRBV5-1 and TRBJ2-5; the match to TRBD2 covers 7 bases. The J segment lost 5 bases and the V segment lost 0 bases, leaving 10 bases of the junction unmatched. Germline V gives CDR1 SGHRS, CDR2 YFSETQ. The CDR3 length is 16 residues. Incomplete CDR3 DNA: TGCGCCAGCAGCTTGGCCAATGGGGGGGGTCGGGAGACC. Translation gives CASSLANGGGRET. The whole CDR3 protein reads CASSLANGGGRETQYF.

On this clone itself: The DNA ends 3 residues before the CDR3 does, and the rest of the CDR3 is filled in from the germline J gene. The chain joins TRBV20-1 to TRBJ2-4; TRBD1 is a possible D gene (5 bases). Germline V gene data show CDR1 as DFQATT and CDR2 as SNEGSKA (reference sequence). The CDR3 contains 14 residues. Trimming pared 2 bases from V and 8 bases from J, leaving 16 bases between. The DNA read from the CDR3 is TGCAGTGCTAGATACCAAACTGGGGCAGACATT. Translating it yields CSARYQTGADI. The entire CDR3 protein reads CSARYQTGADIQYF.

Of note for this clone: The read is 3 residues too short to cover the CDR3 end, so that end is filled in from the germline J gene. The rearrangement uses TRBV2 and TRBJ1-2, with TRBD1 identical over 7 bases. The CDR3 consists of 12 residues. Per the germline V gene, CDR1 is SNHLY and CDR2 is FYNNEI. The CDR3 DNA, read in part, is TGTGCCAGCAGTGACGAACAGGGGATC. This translates into CASSDEQGI. The whole CDR3 region reads CASSDEQGIYTF.

As to this clone: The CDR3 end lies 3 residues beyond the end of the read and is filled in from the germline J gene. This chain links TRBV5-1 with TRBJ1-2, with no clear D. V gave up 4 bases and J gave up 7 bases, with 11 bases separating them. The length of the CDR3 is 12 residues. Germline V gives CDR1 SGHRS, CDR2 YFSETQ. CDR3 protein: CASSETLAGYTF. Incomplete CDR3 DNA: TGCGCCAGCAGCGAGACATTGGCTGGC.

As for this clone: The read is 3 residues too short to cover the CDR3 end, so that end is filled in from the germline J gene. The rearrangement uses TRBV30 and TRBJ1-1, with TRBD1 as a possible D gene (6 bases). This CDR3 contains 15 residues. Germline values: CDR1 GTSNPN, CDR2 SVGIG (reference sequence). V lost 4 bases to trimming and J lost 0 bases, with 15 bases between them. The CDR3 protein is CAWKGQLSMNTEAFF. The sequenced part of the CDR3 DNA is TGTGCCTGGAAAGGACAGCTGAGCATGAACACTGAA.

A word on this clone: The CDR3 is cut off 3 residues early in the read; its end comes from the germline J gene. This rearrangement joins TRBV6-2 or TRBV6-3 to TRBJ1-2; D possibly corresponds to TRBD1 (6 bases). CDR1 is MNHEY and CDR2 is SVGEGT in the germline V gene. This CDR3 has 16 residues. V lost 0 bases, J lost 4 bases, and 15 bases lay in between. The covered CDR3 bases are TGTGCCAGCAGTTACTCGATGGGACAAGCAAGCTATGGC. Protein product: CASSYSMGQASYG. The entire CDR3 protein reads CASSYSMGQASYGYTF.

Of note for this clone: The CDR3 end falls 3 residues outside the read, so it is completed with the germline J gene. The rearrangement links TRBV20-1 to TRBJ2-1, with D perhaps TRBD1 (5 bases). CDR1 and CDR2 (germline): DFQATT, SNEGSKA (reference sequence). The CDR3 consists of 15 residues. Trimming took 5 bases from V and 7 from J, leaving 21 bases between them. The sequenced part of the CDR3 DNA is TGCAGTGCTCACCCTGCTACAGGATCCGCGAATGAG. Translation gives CSAHPATGSANE. The entire CDR3 reads CSAHPATGSANEQFF.

Comments on this clone: The CDR3 end falls 3 residues outside the read, so it is completed with the germline J gene. The chain recombines TRBV20-1 with TRBJ2-7, with 10 bases lining up with TRBD2. V lost 1 base to trimming and J lost 2 bases; unmatched junction nucleotides: 2. The germline V gene encodes CDR1 DFQATT and CDR2 SNEGSKA (reference sequence). This CDR3 has 14 residues. CDR3 DNA, as far as it was read: TGCAGTGCTAGAGTGCTAGCGGGGGCCTACGAG. As protein: CSARVLAGAYE. The whole CDR3 sequence is CSARVLAGAYEQYF.

The CDR3 is CSVIQGGDEKLFF. The part of the CDR3 DNA that was read is TGCAGCGTTATTCAAGGGGGAGATGAAAAA. The genes are TRBV29-1 and TRBJ1-4, with a weak D call TRBD1 (6 bases). Sequencing ends 3 residues short of the CDR3 end; the germline J gene provides the rest. V was shortened by 5 bases and J by 6 bases, with 13 bases between the two germline ends. This CDR3 contains 13 residues. Germline-derived CDR1 and CDR2 are SQVTM and ANQGSEA.